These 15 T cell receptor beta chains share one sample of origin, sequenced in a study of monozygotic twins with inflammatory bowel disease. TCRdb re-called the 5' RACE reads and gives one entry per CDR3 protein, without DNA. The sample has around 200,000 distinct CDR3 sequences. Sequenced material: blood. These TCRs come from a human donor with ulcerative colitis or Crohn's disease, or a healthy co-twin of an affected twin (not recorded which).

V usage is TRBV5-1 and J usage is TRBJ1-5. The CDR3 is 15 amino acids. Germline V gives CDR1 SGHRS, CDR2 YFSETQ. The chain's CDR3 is CASSLEGTPNQPQHF.

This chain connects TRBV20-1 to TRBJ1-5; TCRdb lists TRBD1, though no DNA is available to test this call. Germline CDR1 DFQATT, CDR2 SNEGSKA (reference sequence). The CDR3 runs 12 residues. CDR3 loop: CSAGDIRQPQHF.

The CDR3 here is CASSEGQNYGYTF. The chain links TRBV5-1 to TRBJ1-2; checking the TCRdb D call of TRBD1 is not possible without DNA. Per germline, CDR1 SGHRS and CDR2 YFSETQ. The CDR3 is made up of 13 amino acids. The whole variable domain, remainder taken from reference TRBV5-1 and TRBJ1-2, is KAGVTQTPRYLIKTRGQQVTLSCSPISGHRSVSWYQQTPGQGLQFLFEYFSETQRNKGNFPGRFSGRQFSNSRSEMNVSTLELGDSALYLCASSEGQNYGYTFGSGTRLTVV.

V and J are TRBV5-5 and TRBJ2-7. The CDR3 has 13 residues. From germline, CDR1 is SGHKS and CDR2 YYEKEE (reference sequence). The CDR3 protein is CASNGYNSYEQYF.

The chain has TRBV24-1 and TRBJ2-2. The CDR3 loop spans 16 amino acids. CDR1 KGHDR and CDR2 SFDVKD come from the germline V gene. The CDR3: CATSDLENWSTGELFF.

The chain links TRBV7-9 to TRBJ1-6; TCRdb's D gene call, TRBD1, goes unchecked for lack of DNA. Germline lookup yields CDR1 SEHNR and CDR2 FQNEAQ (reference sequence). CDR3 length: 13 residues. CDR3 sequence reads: CASSRPGISPLHF.

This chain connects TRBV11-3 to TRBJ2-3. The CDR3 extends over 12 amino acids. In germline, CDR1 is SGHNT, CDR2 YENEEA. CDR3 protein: CASSISTDTQYF.

The CDR3 loop reads CASSRVRQETQYF. The chain couples TRBV18 to TRBJ2-5. The germline V gene has CDR1 KGHSH and CDR2 LQKENI. This CDR3 contains 13 residues. The complete variable domain, with remaining parts taken from reference TRBV18 and TRBJ2-5, reads NAGVMQNPRHLVRRRGQEARLRCSPMKGHSHVYWYRQLPEEGLKFMVYLQKENIIDESGMPKERFSAEFPKEGPSILRIQQVVRGDSAAYFCASSRVRQETQYFGPGTRLLVL.

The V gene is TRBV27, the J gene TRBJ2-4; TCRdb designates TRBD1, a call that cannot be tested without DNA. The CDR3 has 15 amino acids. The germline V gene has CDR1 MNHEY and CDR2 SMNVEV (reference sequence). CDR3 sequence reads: CASSSRRQGGDIQYF.

The CDR3: CASSLGGFENTIYF. The V and J genes are TRBV5-1 and TRBJ1-3; there is no DNA to check the TCRdb D call of TRBD1. In germline, CDR1 is SGHRS, CDR2 YFSETQ. CDR3 size: 14 residues.

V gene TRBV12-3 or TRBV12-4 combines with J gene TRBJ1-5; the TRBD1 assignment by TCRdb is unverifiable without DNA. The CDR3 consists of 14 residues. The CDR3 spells CASSGDTNNQPQHF.

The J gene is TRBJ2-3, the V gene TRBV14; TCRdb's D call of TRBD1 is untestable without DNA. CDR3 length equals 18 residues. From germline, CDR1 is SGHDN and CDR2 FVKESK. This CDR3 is CASSQGVQLGRAPDTQYF.

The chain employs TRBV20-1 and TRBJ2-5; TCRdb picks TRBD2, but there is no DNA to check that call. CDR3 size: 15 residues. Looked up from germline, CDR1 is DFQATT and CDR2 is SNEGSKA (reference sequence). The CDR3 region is CSARDGLVGGETQYF.

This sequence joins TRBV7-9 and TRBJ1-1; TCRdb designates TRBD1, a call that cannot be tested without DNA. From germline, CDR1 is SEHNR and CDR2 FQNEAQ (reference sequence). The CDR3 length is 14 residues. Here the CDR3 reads CASSKQGPHTEAFF.

CDR3 loop: CASSFGFGAYEQYF. The J gene is TRBJ2-7, the V gene TRBV5-5. This CDR3 is built from 14 residues. From germline, CDR1 is SGHKS and CDR2 YYEKEE (reference sequence).